This T cell receptor beta chain was profiled in a study of blood T cell repertoires in COVID-19 (dated by TCRdb to between 2020 and 2021). Looking at the study overall: Samples covering the acute and convalescent phases of COVID-19 were provided by collaborators in the United States, Italy and Spain. The prospective study material was composed of cDNA or gDNA derived from T cells, B-cell-depleted T cells, or PBMCs. Deeply sampled blood TCRbeta repertoires from subjects exposed to, actively infected with, or recovered from COVID-19 were included in the dataset. The repertoires were released in a freely available public database meant as a resource for research on the immune response to SARS-CoV-2. Samples came from the ongoing ImmuneRACE study (first 160 participants) plus 1,254 subjects from 6 global collaborators. The sample metadata nearly always contained a de-identified subject ID, COVID-19 status, age in years and sex. Where HLA class I and class II types were available, the types were taken from metadata supplied by the sample provider, not from assay-based typing. The investigation overall reported the following: How much clinical and demographic metadata was included differed by source and by participant, and the metadata was provided uncurated.

One collaborating source in Seattle enrolled patients while the patients were actively infected and followed the patients over time throughout the course of disease. Each collaborating institution followed its own protocols to collect whole blood in K2EDTA tubes. For TCRbeta analysis, collaborators shipped samples in one of three forms: frozen whole blood, isolated PBMCs, or DNA extracted from either of those sample types. The immunoSEQ Assay, a bias-controlled multiplex PCR, was used to amplify TCRbeta CDR3 regions from genomic DNA. The authors' analysis ran thus. Within the assay, amplification of reference gene primers was used to estimate how many nucleated cells each sample contained. To quantify the absolute abundance of each unique TCRbeta CDR3 rearrangement, sequence reads were collapsed and filtered. For each sample, productive Simpson clonality was calculated by taking the square root of Simpson's diversity index across productive rearrangements. Entries here come from immuneACCESS through TCRdb and include only in-frame sequences with V and J called. Some clones fail to appear in such tables; in the studies checked, an unresolved V gene covers under half of the shortfall, and the cause of the remainder is unknown. The V and J calls and clone size come from that table; D and trimming were worked out from the DNA. The sample table records around 290,000 clones; approximately 86% of these occur just once. The ten largest clones represent less than 15% of the sample.

V is clipped by 0 bases and J by 4 bases, and the sequence between their germline boundaries is 10 bases long. The CDR3 has 15 amino acids, counting the end cysteine and phenylalanine. Here the CDR3 DNA is all that survives: 45 bases in frame from base 1. CDR1 and CDR2 were assigned from the germline V gene as ENHRY and SYGVKD. A note on this clone: The antigen it recognizes is unknown. No base quality values were provided; no much bigger clone lies one nucleotide off.

The specimen was peripheral blood. The chain is made from TRBV10-3 and TRBJ2-1; the D gene is perhaps TRBD2, on 6 matching bases. The clonotype comes from a woman in her 70s with COVID-19, enrolled during active disease. The nucleotide sequence is given as TGTGCCATCAGTGAGTCTACGGGGGAATACAATGAGCAGTTCTTC. Its translation reads: CAISESTGEYNEQFF.